The present TCR beta chain was sequenced within a study of shared clonotypes between healthy human individuals. Profiled with immunoSEQ multiplex PCR; TCRdb holds only in-frame clones, not every one. The sample has 300,000 to 400,000 clones; around 87% are singletons. The V end was cut by 4 bases, the J end by 7 bases, with 13 bases between. Germline V CDR1 and CDR2: LNHNV, YYDKDF (reference sequence). The CDR3 totals 14 residues. The sequenced material came from memory CD8+ T cells sorted from blood. Subset of the sample: CD45RO+ cells pooled with CCR7-negative TemRA cells. The gene calls are TRBV15 and TRBJ1-4, with D possibly being TRBD1 (5 bases). This clonotype originated in a young man in good health. In DNA, the CDR3 is TGTGCCACCAGCACCCTGGGGGAGAGTGAAAAACTGTTTTTT. Translated: CATSTLGESEKLFF.